The rows below give T cell receptor beta chains drawn from one sample of a study of blood T cell repertoires in COVID-19. Profiled with immunoSEQ multiplex PCR; TCRdb holds only in-frame clones, not every one. The data contain a few hundred thousand clones, approximately 92% of them singletons. Sequencing used PBMCs or T cells enriched from blood (not recorded which). Source of these receptors: a woman aged 25-40 years who had recovered from COVID-19. The CDR3 runs from the conserved cysteine through the conserved F or W. D genes are given only for firm matches. Clone size appears in some rows only: once, few, many, or a class for an expanded clone.

d_gene | abundance | j_gene | len | v_gene | CDR3aa | CDR3nt
TRBD1 | - | TRBJ1-6 | 14 | TRBV27 | CASSGTVPNSPLHF | TGTGCCAGCTCCGGGACAGTACCTAATTCACCCCTCCACTTT
TRBD2 | - | TRBJ2-5 | 14 | TRBV11-2 | CASSSPGGKETQYF | TGTGCCAGCAGCTCACCCGGGGGGAAAGAGACCCAGTACTTC
- | few | TRBJ2-1 | 11 | TRBV4-2 | CASSQAREQFF | TGTGCCAGCAGCCAAGCCCGGGAGCAGTTCTTC
TRBD2 | - | TRBJ2-3 | 15 | TRBV27 | CASSSIAGGTDTQYF | TGTGCCAGCAGTTCCATAGCGGGGGGCACAGATACGCAGTATTTT
TRBD2 | - | TRBJ2-5 | 18 | TRBV7-6 | CASSPWTSGTGGGETQYF | TGTGCCAGCAGCCCCTGGACTAGCGGGACCGGGGGCGGAGAGACCCAGTACTTC
- | - | TRBJ2-3 | 14 | TRBV5-4 | CASSKAQGPDTQYF | TGTGCCAGCAGCAAAGCACAGGGTCCAGATACGCAGTATTTT
- | - | TRBJ2-2 | 16 | TRBV7-3 | CASSPTGRANTGELFF | TGTGCCAGCAGCCCTACCGGCAGGGCGAACACCGGGGAGCTGTTTTTT
- | - | TRBJ1-1 | 14 | TRBV5-1 | CASSVSRGGTEAFF | TGCGCCAGCAGCGTGAGCAGGGGTGGCACTGAAGCTTTCTTT
TRBD1 | - | TRBJ2-1 | 16 | TRBV27 | CASSPPGQANYNEQFF | TGTGCCAGCAGTCCGCCGGGACAGGCGAATTACAATGAGCAGTTCTTC
TRBD1 | - | TRBJ1-2 | 14 | TRBV10-3 | CAISESQGRYGYTF | TGTGCCATCAGTGAGTCACAGGGGCGCTATGGCTACACCTTC
TRBD1 | - | TRBJ2-1 | 15 | TRBV7-2 | CASSKGQPSYNEQFF | TGTGCCAGCAGCAAGGGACAGCCCTCCTACAATGAGCAGTTCTTC